Listed here are 32 T cell receptor beta chains from one sample, sequenced in a study of cytomegalovirus exposure and HLA in healthy donors. With 60 Vbeta and 13 Jbeta primers, the PCR was carried out. Sequenced by immunoSEQ multiplex PCR; TCRdb stores in-frame clones only, minus some. The sample lists 80,000 or so clones; under 70% were seen once. Sequencing was done on a sample of PBMCs. All receptors come from a man aged 30-40 years in good health and CMV-seropositive.

As for this clone: Other DNA variants within this sample encode the same CDR3. This chain links TRBV6-5 with TRBJ1-2; tentative D call: TRBD1 (6 bases). Germline CDR1 is MNHEY and CDR2 is SVGAGI. V lost 2 bases and J 6 bases, leaving 10 bases between the germline ends. The CDR3 has 13 residues. For the CDR3, the DNA is TGTGCCAGCAGTTACCGGCAGGGGAATGGCTACACCTTC. This translates into CASSYRQGNGYTF.

This rearrangement joins TRBV5-4 to TRBJ2-3; D possibly corresponds to TRBD1 (6 bases). Deletions cut 2 bases from V and 2 bases from J, with 12 bases between. The CDR3 runs 15 residues. Germline CDR1 reads SGHNT; CDR2 reads YYREEE (reference sequence). This CDR3 reads CASSFGPGVTDTQYF. Written as DNA, the CDR3 is TGTGCCAGCAGCTTTGGTCCAGGGGTCACAGATACGCAGTATTTT.

This clone was counted a few times. The rearrangement uses TRBV29-1 and TRBJ2-5; tentatively, D is TRBD2 (5 bases). Looked up from germline, CDR1 is SQVTM and CDR2 is ANQGSEA. Deletions cut 1 base from V and 2 bases from J, with 20 bases between. The CDR3 sequence is 17 residues long. CDR3 DNA: TGCAGCGTTGAAGTCACCTCGGGGTGGGCCCTACAAGAGACCCAGTACTTC. This codes for CSVEVTSGWALQETQYF.

This sequence joins TRBV2 and TRBJ1-2, with TRBD1 matching over 8 bases. In germline, CDR1 is SNHLY, CDR2 FYNNEI. The CDR3 consists of 14 residues. Trimming took 7 bases from V and 4 from J; bases not matched to a gene: 8. The CDR3 sequence is CASKGTGTSYGYTF. DNA of the CDR3: TGTGCCAGCAAGGGGACAGGCACATCCTATGGCTACACCTTC.

The V and J genes are TRBV19 and TRBJ1-1; D uncertain. This CDR3 region has 13 residues. Trimming took off 7 bases at V and 1 base at J, with 10 bases between the two ends. Per germline, CDR1 LNHDA and CDR2 SQIVND (reference sequence). This CDR3 is CASTYSRNTEAFF. The CDR3 bases are TGTGCCAGTACCTACTCAAGGAACACTGAAGCTTTCTTT.

This chain connects TRBV5-5 to TRBJ1-2, with TRBD1 identical over 7 bases. The J segment lost 10 bases and the V segment lost 4 bases, leaving 10 bases of the junction unmatched. The CDR3 extends over 13 amino acids. Germline-derived CDR1 and CDR2 are SGHKS and YYEKEE (reference sequence). The CDR3 is CASSPPDRAYYTF. CDR3 DNA sequence: TGTGCCAGCAGCCCCCCTGACAGGGCCTACTACACCTTC.

The V and J genes are TRBV7-9 and TRBJ2-6, with a possible D match to TRBD1 (5 bases). The CDR3 is 16 residues long. The V end lost 3 bases, the J end lost 4 bases, and 13 bases lay between the germline ends. Germline V gene data show CDR1 as SEHNR and CDR2 as FQNEAQ (reference sequence). CDR3 loop: CASSFRESEGANVLTF. In DNA, the CDR3 is TGTGCCAGCAGCTTCAGGGAATCGGAAGGGGCCAACGTCCTGACTTTC.

V usage is TRBV7-2 and J usage is TRBJ2-5, with 9 bases matching TRBD1. Germline assignment: CDR1 SGHTA and CDR2 FQGNSA. V trimming: 6 bases; J trimming: 5 bases; junction bases outside the gene matches: 7. This CDR3 is built from 14 residues. The chain's CDR3 is CASRPTGGMETQYF. The CDR3 DNA is TGTGCCAGCAGACCGACAGGGGGGATGGAGACCCAGTACTTC.

This chain connects TRBV21-1 to TRBJ2-7; TRBD2 is the table's D call, not checked against the DNA. TRBV21-1 is listed as a pseudogene. The CDR3 sequence is 18 residues long. The CDR3 sequence: CASSKKGLAGGSSYEQYF. The CDR3 region has the DNA TGTGCCAGCAGCAAAAAGGGACTAGCGGGAGGGAGCTCCTACGAGCAGTACTTC.

This clone was seen a handful of times. The V and J genes are TRBV27 and TRBJ2-5; no definite D call. The J call may be faulty, since TRBJ2-7 better matches the DNA end. CDR1 is MNHEY and CDR2 is SMNVEV in the germline V gene (reference sequence). This CDR3 comprises 13 residues. CDR3 amino acids: CASSSSPSYEQYF. The CDR3 DNA follows: TGTGCCAGCAGTTCATCCCCCTCCTACGAGCAGTACTTC.

This chain joins TRBV7-2 and TRBJ1-1; D is possibly TRBD1 (5 bases). This CDR3 is built from 15 residues. V lost 3 bases to trimming and J lost 1 base, with 12 bases between them. In germline, CDR1 is SGHTA, CDR2 FQGNSA. The CDR3 protein is CASSFSITGNTEAFF. CDR3 DNA: TGTGCCAGCAGCTTTAGCATAACAGGGAACACTGAAGCTTTCTTT.

V is TRBV11-3 and J is TRBJ2-3, with D unresolved. The germline V gene has CDR1 SGHNT and CDR2 YENEEA. CDR3 length equals 16 residues. V lost 4 bases to trimming and J lost 0 bases, with 14 bases between them. The DNA for the CDR3 is TGTGCCAGCAGCTCTCTATTTGGGCTTAGCACAGATACGCAGTATTTT. Its protein product is CASSSLFGLSTDTQYF.

CDR3 DNA: TGTGCCAGCAGCCGCCCCCTCCAGGGCTACGAGCAGTACTTC. Protein: CASSRPLQGYEQYF. The V and J genes are TRBV28 and TRBJ2-7; the D gene is possibly TRBD1 (5 bases). Trimming shortened V by 6 bases and J by 3 bases, and 15 bases separated the two germline ends. Germline V gene data show CDR1 as MDHEN and CDR2 as SYDVKM. This CDR3 spans 14 amino acids.

The J gene is TRBJ2-2, the V gene TRBV2; 11 bases match TRBD1. This CDR3 region has 16 residues. The V and J ends lost 4 bases and 4 bases, in that order; junction bases with no gene match: 5. Germline CDR1 SNHLY, CDR2 FYNNEI. CDR3 residues: CASSGRGQGGTGELFF. The CDR3 DNA sequence: TGTGCCAGCAGTGGAAGGGGACAGGGGGGCACCGGGGAGCTGTTTTTT.

V gene TRBV28 combines with J gene TRBJ2-2, with D tentatively TRBD1 (6 bases). Trimming took off 6 bases at V and 4 bases at J, with 12 bases between the two ends. The germline CDR1 and CDR2 sequences are MDHEN and SYDVKM. The CDR3 has 14 residues. The CDR3, as DNA: TGTGCCAGCAGGGACAGCGGACTCACCGGGGAGCTGTTTTTT. Protein product: CASRDSGLTGELFF.

The chain has TRBV10-3 and TRBJ1-5; D unclear. V was clipped by 3 bases and J by 7 bases, with 13 bases between them. The CDR3 totals 14 residues. Germline V lookup: CDR1 ENHRY, CDR2 SYGVKD. This CDR3 is CAISEDRSGQPQHF. Here the CDR3 DNA reads TGTGCCATCAGTGAAGATAGGAGCGGACAGCCCCAGCATTTT.

The chain links TRBV29-1 to TRBJ2-5, with TRBD2 identical over 7 bases. J was trimmed by 3 bases and V by 4 bases; bases with no gene match: 5. CDR1 is SQVTM, CDR2 ANQGSEA, per germline. This CDR3 is built from 13 residues. Written as DNA, the CDR3 is TGCAGCGTTGCGCAGGGAGGGGAAGAGACCCAGTACTTC. Protein sequence: CSVAQGGEETQYF.

The rearrangement uses TRBV27 and TRBJ1-1; D not resolved. The CDR3 consists of 14 residues. The V end was cut by 3 bases, the J end by 1 base, with 9 bases between. Germline CDR1 MNHEY, CDR2 SMNVEV (reference sequence). Written as DNA, the CDR3 is TGTGCCAGCAGTTTCTACAGATCGAACACTGAAGCTTTCTTT. As protein: CASSFYRSNTEAFF.

In this sample, this clone turned up a few times. The V and J genes are TRBV29-1 and TRBJ1-1; 8 nucleotides line up with TRBD1. CDR1 and CDR2 (germline): SQVTM, ANQGSEA. V shed 6 bases, J shed 4 bases, and the junction held 7 bases outside the gene matches. The CDR3 runs to 13 residues. The DNA for the CDR3 is TGCAGCGTCGGGGACAGGTTTGTCACTGAAGCTTTCTTT. Translation: CSVGDRFVTEAFF.

The CDR3 DNA reads TGTGCCAGCAGCTTATACGGCCAGGGGGTCGGGGAGACCCAGTACTTC. Translating it yields CASSLYGQGVGETQYF. This chain links TRBV11-3 with TRBJ2-5; TRBD1 agrees at 7 bases. Germline V CDR1 and CDR2: SGHNT, YENEEA. There are 16 residues in the CDR3. J was trimmed by 5 bases and V by 2 bases; bases with no gene match: 11.

The chain has TRBV7-8 and TRBJ2-7; 7 nucleotides align to TRBD1. The ends lost 2 bases at V and 4 bases at J; junction bases unmatched: 5. The CDR3 consists of 14 residues. The germline gives CDR1 SGHVS, CDR2 FQNEAQ. CDR3 sequence reads: CASSLMGQSYEQYF. DNA for the CDR3: TGTGCCAGCAGCTTAATGGGACAGTCATACGAGCAGTACTTC.

This rearrangement joins TRBV6-5 to TRBJ2-1; no clear D gene. Trimming shortened V by 4 bases and J by 5 bases, and 12 bases separated the two germline ends. CDR1 and CDR2 from the germline V gene are MNHEY and SVGAGI. CDR3 length: 14 residues. The CDR3: CASSLYLGDNEQFF. Written as DNA, the CDR3 is TGTGCCAGCAGTTTATATCTAGGCGACAATGAGCAGTTCTTC.

CDR3 DNA sequence: TGTGCCAGCAGGAGGGCCGGGACAGTCTTATCACCCCTCCACTTT. Its protein is CASRRAGTVLSPLHF. The chain links TRBV2 to TRBJ1-6, with TRBD1 matching over 7 bases. Germline V gives CDR1 SNHLY, CDR2 FYNNEI. Trimming at V came to 6 bases and at J to 10 bases, leaving 12 bases not matched to a gene. This CDR3 contains 15 residues.

The count of this clone is one. The chain uses TRBV5-4 and TRBJ2-7; D is perhaps TRBD2 (5 bases). Germline V gene data show CDR1 as SGHNT and CDR2 as YYREEE (reference sequence). Trimming removed 6 bases from V and 2 bases from J, with 18 bases in between. This CDR3 contains 15 residues. The CDR3 loop reads CASNPVGRQTYEQYF. The DNA for the CDR3 is TGTGCCAGCAACCCCGTGGGGAGACAAACCTACGAGCAGTACTTC.

This clone was seen more than once but under ten times. The V gene is TRBV15, the J gene TRBJ2-7, with D possibly TRBD1 on 7 matching bases. V was trimmed by 1 base and J by 1 base, leaving 11 bases between them. CDR3 length: 15 amino acids. Germline V gene sequence: CDR1 LNHNV, CDR2 YYDKDF (reference sequence). The CDR3 sequence: CATSRAQGGSYEQYF. The CDR3 DNA sequence: TGTGCCACCAGCAGAGCCCAGGGGGGTTCCTACGAGCAGTACTTC.

V usage is TRBV5-1 and J usage is TRBJ1-1; D is perhaps TRBD1 (5 bases). CDR3 length: 13 amino acids. Trimming removed 4 bases from V and 3 bases from J, with 10 bases in between. CDR1 and CDR2 from the germline V gene are SGHRS and YFSETQ. DNA for the CDR3: TGCGCCAGCAGCGGGGCGGGGGACACTGAAGCTTTCTTT. Protein: CASSGAGDTEAFF.

The rearrangement joins TRBV6-6 to TRBJ2-3; 10 bases agree with TRBD1. This CDR3 has 14 residues. Trimming removed 10 bases from V and 1 base from J; junction bases left unmatched: 5. Germline assignment: CDR1 MNHNY and CDR2 SVGAGI (reference sequence). CDR3 bases: TGTGCCACTTCCGGGACAGGGGGCACAGATACGCAGTATTTT. Residues: CATSGTGGTDTQYF.

The chain employs TRBV28 and TRBJ1-2; a weak D match, TRBD1 (5 bases). This CDR3 region has 17 residues. V shed 4 bases and J shed 1 base, with 19 bases lying between them. Per the germline V gene, CDR1 is MDHEN and CDR2 is SYDVKM. As DNA, the CDR3 is TGTGCCAGCAGTTCGGTCTGGGCCAGGGAAATTAACTATGGCTACACCTTC. Residues: CASSSVWAREINYGYTF.

The J gene is TRBJ2-3, the V gene TRBV13, with a weak D call TRBD2 (5 bases). The germline V gene encodes CDR1 PRHDT and CDR2 FYEKMQ (reference sequence). Between the trimmed V and J ends, which lost 5 bases and 2 bases, there was a span of 14 bases. CDR3 size: 15 residues. As DNA, the CDR3 is TGTGCCAGCAGCACCGGAGGCTCGTTCACAGATACGCAGTATTTT. This codes for CASSTGGSFTDTQYF. The variable domain in full, completed from reference TRBV13 and TRBJ2-3, reads AAGVIQSPRHLIKEKRETATLKCYPIPRHDTVYWYQQGPGQDPQFLISFYEKMQSDKGSIPDRFSAQQFSDYHSELNMSSLELGDSALYFCASSTGGSFTDTQYFGPGTRLTVL.

This clone occurred a few times. Other DNA sequences from this sample encode an identical CDR3 as well. The rearrangement joins TRBV19 to TRBJ2-5, with 8 bases lining up with TRBD2. Germline V gives CDR1 LNHDA, CDR2 SQIVND (reference sequence). The CDR3 is 12 residues long. Unmatched junction bases numbered 3, after V lost 8 bases and J lost 4 bases. CDR3: CASRLAGETQYF. CDR3 bases: TGTGCCAGTCGGCTAGCGGGAGAGACCCAGTACTTC.

The V and J genes are TRBV19 and TRBJ2-2; 9 bases fit TRBD2. The germline gives CDR1 LNHDA, CDR2 SQIVND (reference sequence). The V segment lost 6 bases and the J segment 7 bases; nucleotides outside the gene matches: 6. The length of the CDR3 is 14 residues. CDR3 sequence reads: CASRREGPYGELFF. In DNA form, the CDR3 reads TGTGCCAGTAGGCGGGAGGGCCCGTACGGGGAGCTGTTTTTT.

This clone was counted a few times. The chain has TRBV30 and TRBJ2-7, with 7 bases lining up with TRBD1. CDR1 is GTSNPN, CDR2 SVGIG, per germline (reference sequence). Losses at the gene ends were 3 bases for V and 0 bases for J; bases not matched to a gene: 5. The CDR3 sequence is 14 residues long. Here the CDR3 DNA reads TGTGCCTGGAGAGTACAGGGGAGCTCCTACGAGCAGTACTTC. Amino acid sequence: CAWRVQGSSYEQYF.